Below, 29 T cell receptor beta chains from the same sample are listed, as sequenced in a study of blood T cell repertoires in COVID-19. Sequencing used immunoSEQ multiplex PCR; TCRdb keeps in-frame clones, though not all of them. The sample lists approximately 110,000 clones; about two thirds were seen once. Sequenced: peripheral blood. These receptors originate from a human donor with acute or convalescent COVID-19. The donor label of this sample is uncertain.

This chain joins TRBV24-1 and TRBJ2-7; 8 positions match TRBD2. V was clipped by 6 bases and J by 1 base; unmatched bases: 22. The CDR3 runs 20 residues. Germline assignment: CDR1 KGHDR and CDR2 SFDVKD. CDR3 coding DNA: TGTGCCACCAGTAATAAATTGGGCAGGGTCAGGGCGGGGGGTTCCTACGAGCAGTACGTC. Translation: CATSNKLGRVRAGGSYEQYV.

CDR3 residues: CASSPQETQYF. CDR3 nucleotides: TGTGCCAGCAGTCCTCAAGAGACCCAGTACTTC. The rearrangement links TRBV2 to TRBJ2-5; D unclear. In germline, CDR1 is SNHLY, CDR2 FYNNEI. The CDR3 runs 11 residues. The ends were cut back, 5 bases at V and 2 bases at J, with 3 bases in the middle.

The V and J genes are TRBV7-2 and TRBJ1-5; 7 bases line up with TRBD1. V shed 2 bases, J shed 6 bases, and the junction held 7 bases outside the gene matches. The CDR3 spans 15 residues. The germline CDR1 and CDR2 sequences are SGHTA and FQGNSA. CDR3 sequence (DNA): TGTGCCAGCAGCTTACGACAGGGAGGTACTCAGCCCCAGCATTTT. Translation gives CASSLRQGGTQPQHF.

This sequence joins TRBV15 and TRBJ2-7, with a tentative D call TRBD2 (5 bases). The V end was cut by 3 bases, the J end by 2 bases, with 14 bases between. The V gene's germline CDR1 is LNHNV and CDR2 YYDKDF (reference sequence). This CDR3 comprises 15 residues. The CDR3 reads CATSRSSVGTYEQYV. In DNA form, the CDR3 reads TGTGCCACCAGCAGGAGTTCGGTCGGGACCTACGAGCAGTACGTC.

The chain links TRBV10-3 to TRBJ2-7; 8 positions agree with TRBD1. The junction had 8 bases not matched to a gene; V was cut back by 7 bases and J by 3 bases. CDR3 length: 14 amino acids. Germline V CDR1 and CDR2: ENHRY, SYGVKD. The CDR3 DNA is TGTGCCATCACGAGGCATACAGGGGGCTACGAGCAGTACTTC. It is translated as CAITRHTGGYEQYF.

This clone was detected a few times. This chain joins TRBV27 and TRBJ2-1, with 12 bases fitting TRBD2. CDR3 length: 16 residues. With 3 bases clipped from V and 7 bases from J, the junction kept 7 bases outside the gene matches. Germline V gives CDR1 MNHEY, CDR2 SMNVEV (reference sequence). As DNA, the CDR3 is TGTGCCAGCAGTTTCGATCTAGCGGGGGGGCGAAATGAGCAGTTCTTC. Residues: CASSFDLAGGRNEQFF.

As concerns this clone: Other DNA sequences in the sample encode the same CDR3. The chain uses TRBV5-1 and TRBJ2-1, with 11 bases that match TRBD2. The CDR3 is made up of 14 amino acids. Germline V gene lookup returns CDR1 SGHRS and CDR2 YFSETQ. The V and J ends lost 6 bases and 5 bases, in that order; junction bases with no gene match: 4. The CDR3 DNA is TGCGCCAGCAATTTAGCGGGGGGGCACAATGAGCAGTTCTTC. Encoded protein: CASNLAGGHNEQFF.

The genes are TRBV6-6 and TRBJ1-5; a weak D match, TRBD1 (6 bases). The length of the CDR3 is 13 residues. V lost 6 bases to trimming and J lost 5 bases, with 11 bases between them. Germline CDR1 and CDR2: MNHNY and SVGAGI (reference sequence). CDR3 region: CASSPDSDQPQHF. CDR3 DNA: TGTGCCAGCAGCCCGGACAGTGATCAGCCCCAGCATTTT.

The chain links TRBV7-2 to TRBJ2-3; 8 nucleotides line up with TRBD2. Germline V gene data show CDR1 as SGHTA and CDR2 as FQGNSA. This CDR3 has 16 residues. V lost 1 base to trimming and J lost 3 bases; unmatched junction nucleotides: 6. In DNA, the CDR3 is TGTGCCAGCAGCTTAGATCGGGCGGGGGGTACAGATACGCAGTATTTT. Translation: CASSLDRAGGTDTQYF. Supplemented by reference TRBV7-2 and TRBJ2-3, the full variable domain reads GAGVSQSPSNKVTEKGKDVELRCDPISGHTALYWYRQSLGQGLEFLIYFQGNSAPDKSGLPSDRFSAERTGGSVSTLTIQRTQQEDSAVYLCASSLDRAGGTDTQYFGPGTRLTVL.

The V call is TRBV30, the J call TRBJ1-6; 7 bases align to TRBD1. The germline V gene has CDR1 GTSNPN and CDR2 SVGIG (reference sequence). The CDR3 runs to 15 residues. With V trimmed by 2 bases and J by 7 bases, 8 bases remained unmatched. The CDR3 DNA reads as TGTGCCTGGAGTTTCCGGGACAGATTGAATTCACCCCTCCACTTT. Amino acids: CAWSFRDRLNSPLHF. Filled out from reference TRBV30 and TRBJ1-6, the complete variable domain reads SQTIHQWPATLVQPVGSPLSLECTVEGTSNPNLYWYRQAAGRGLQLLFYSVGIGQISSEVPQNLSASRPQDRQFILSSKKLLLSDSGFYLCAWSFRDRLNSPLHFGNGTRLTVT.

V is TRBV30 and J is TRBJ1-6; a weak D match, TRBD1 (5 bases). The germline V gene encodes CDR1 GTSNPN and CDR2 SVGIG (reference sequence). CDR3 size: 14 residues. Trimming stripped 2 bases from V and 8 bases from J, with 13 bases between. The CDR3 sequence is CAWSPGGVDSPLHF. In DNA form, the CDR3 reads TGTGCCTGGAGTCCGGGAGGGGTAGATTCACCCCTCCACTTT.

The V and J genes are TRBV4-2 and TRBJ1-2; 9 bases map to TRBD1. V lost 3 bases, J lost 5 bases, and 7 bases stayed unmatched. The CDR3 has 15 amino acids. In germline, CDR1 is LGHNA, CDR2 YNFKEQ. The CDR3 spells CASSQKGQGGYGYTF. CDR3 nucleotide sequence: TGTGCCAGCAGCCAGAAGGGACAGGGAGGATATGGCTACACCTTC.

This sequence joins TRBV2 and TRBJ2-2, with D possibly being TRBD2 (5 bases). The germline gives CDR1 SNHLY, CDR2 FYNNEI. The CDR3 consists of 15 residues. V dropped 2 bases and J dropped 5 bases, with 12 bases sitting between them. CDR3 sequence reads: CASSESSGRTGELFF. The DNA for the CDR3 is TGTGCCAGCAGTGAATCCAGCGGTCGTACCGGGGAGCTGTTTTTT. Complete variable domain (other parts from reference TRBV2 and TRBJ2-2): EPEVTQTPSHQVTQMGQEVILRCVPISNHLYFYWYRQILGQKVEFLVSFYNNEISEKSEIFDDQFSVERPDGSNFTLKIRSTKLEDSAMYFCASSESSGRTGELFFGEGSRLTVL.

CDR3 amino acids: CASSLAGTAYEQYF. In nucleotides, the CDR3 is TGTGCCAGCAGCTTGGCCGGGACAGCCTACGAGCAGTACTTC. The V call is TRBV5-8, the J call TRBJ2-7, with TRBD1 matching 7 bases. The junction had 2 bases not matched to a gene; V was cut back by 0 bases and J by 2 bases. This CDR3 region has 14 residues. The germline gives CDR1 SGHTS, CDR2 YDEGEE.

The CDR3 here is CASRQASGEKLFF. The CDR3 DNA reads as TGTGCCAGCAGACAGGCCTCGGGTGAAAAACTGTTTTTT. V usage is TRBV6-5 and J usage is TRBJ1-4; maybe TRBD1 (5 bases). Per the germline V gene, CDR1 is MNHEY and CDR2 is SVGAGI. The V gene lost 6 bases and the J gene lost 7 bases, with 12 bases spanning the gap. The CDR3 extends over 13 amino acids.

This chain connects TRBV2 to TRBJ2-5; 11 bases are a match to TRBD2. Germline trimming cut 6 bases from V and 0 bases from J; bases unmatched to any gene: 3. Germline V gene sequence: CDR1 SNHLY, CDR2 FYNNEI. The CDR3 runs to 15 residues. CDR3 in DNA: TGTGCCAGCAGGAATAGCGGGGGGGACCAAGAGACCCAGTACTTC. Its protein is CASRNSGGDQETQYF.

This clone was seen more than once but under ten times. The chain is built from TRBV2 and TRBJ2-7; perhaps TRBD1 as D (5 bases). Deletions cut 6 bases from V and 0 bases from J, with 9 bases between. The CDR3 has 13 amino acids. CDR1 is SNHLY, CDR2 FYNNEI, per germline. For the CDR3, the DNA is TGTGCCAGCAGGACAGAGAGCTCCTACGAGCAGTACGTC. Translation: CASRTESSYEQYV.

The J gene is TRBJ1-5, the V gene TRBV2; D remains ambiguous. Germline-derived CDR1 and CDR2 are SNHLY and FYNNEI. This CDR3 has 14 amino acids. The V gene lost 2 bases and the J gene lost 2 bases, with 7 bases spanning the gap. CDR3 nucleotide sequence: TGTGCCAGCAGTGAAAGGAGGGGCAATCAGCCCCAGCATTTT. This sequence encodes CASSERRGNQPQHF.

This chain links TRBV18 with TRBJ2-5; D gene ambiguous. CDR1 is KGHSH, CDR2 LQKENI, per germline. V lost 2 bases to trimming and J lost 4 bases, with 8 bases between them. The CDR3 runs 13 residues. The CDR3 loop is CASSPGQIETQYF. The CDR3 DNA reads as TGTGCCAGCTCACCAGGCCAGATAGAGACCCAGTACTTC.

The V and J genes are TRBV10-3 and TRBJ1-2; TRBD1 might be the D (5 bases). The CDR3 has 13 amino acids. Germline V lookup: CDR1 ENHRY, CDR2 SYGVKD. The V and J ends lost 10 bases and 0 bases respectively, with 12 bases between them. CDR3 nucleotide sequence: TGTGCCACTAGGCAGGGCCCTAACTATGGCTACACCTTC. This sequence encodes CATRQGPNYGYTF.

This rearrangement joins TRBV2 to TRBJ1-4, with D hard to call. CDR1 SNHLY and CDR2 FYNNEI come from the germline V gene. V was clipped by 6 bases and J by 0 bases, with 14 bases between them. This CDR3 has 16 amino acids. The DNA of the CDR3 is TGTGCCAGCAGCAAACAGAACCTTGCAACTAATGAAAAACTGTTTTTT. Amino acid sequence: CASSKQNLATNEKLFF. Together with reference TRBV2 and TRBJ1-4, the CDR3 gives the full variable domain: EPEVTQTPSHQVTQMGQEVILRCVPISNHLYFYWYRQILGQKVEFLVSFYNNEISEKSEIFDDQFSVERPDGSNFTLKIRSTKLEDSAMYFCASSKQNLATNEKLFFGSGTQLSVL.

The V and J genes are TRBV19 and TRBJ1-1; TRBD1 agrees at 8 bases. This CDR3 spans 16 amino acids. V trimming: 5 bases; J trimming: 0 bases; junction bases outside the gene matches: 8. CDR1 is LNHDA, CDR2 SQIVND, per germline (reference sequence). The CDR3 sequence: CASSSIRDRLNTEAFF. CDR3 nucleotides: TGTGCCAGTAGTTCTATCCGGGACAGGCTGAACACTGAAGCTTTCTTT.

The chain has TRBV3-1 (or the pseudogene TRBV3-2) and TRBJ2-3, with TRBD2 matching 13 bases. This CDR3 has 16 residues. The junction had 2 bases not matched to a gene; V was cut back by 4 bases and J by 1 base. Germline values: CDR1 LGHDT, CDR2 YNNKEL (reference sequence). The CDR3 loop is CASSLGLAGGTDTQYF. The CDR3 coding sequence is TGTGCCAGCAGCCTCGGACTAGCGGGGGGCACAGATACGCAGTATTTT.

The genes are TRBV9 and TRBJ1-6; 7 nucleotides align to TRBD1. The V gene's germline CDR1 is SGDLS and CDR2 YYNGEE. The CDR3 covers 17 residues. V gave up 0 bases and J gave up 12 bases; unmatched junction bases: 15. The CDR3 DNA is TGTGCCAGCAGCGTAGGAGAAGGGGGCCACGAATTTGGACCCCTCCACTTT. Protein product: CASSVGEGGHEFGPLHF.

The CDR3, as DNA: TGTGCCAGCAGCCCCCGGGACAGGGGGCGCCAGGATGAAAAACTGTTTTTT. This gives the protein CASSPRDRGRQDEKLFF. The V gene is TRBV4-2, the J gene TRBJ1-4; 12 bases are a match to TRBD1. V was pared by 4 bases and J by 6 bases, with 9 bases of the junction left unmatched. The CDR3 is 17 residues long. Germline V lookup: CDR1 LGHNA, CDR2 YNFKEQ.

The chain is built from TRBV2 and TRBJ2-1, with 9 nucleotides matching TRBD1. CDR1 and CDR2 from the germline V gene are SNHLY and FYNNEI. The CDR3 spans 14 residues. V was clipped by 3 bases and J by 6 bases; unmatched bases: 3. CDR3 in DNA: TGTGCCAGCAGTGAGGACAGGGGTGTCAATGAGCAGTTCTTC. As protein: CASSEDRGVNEQFF.

The CDR3 sequence is CASSSGPGNEQYV. In DNA, the CDR3 is TGTGCCAGCAGCTCAGGCCCCGGAAACGAGCAGTACGTC. The rearrangement links TRBV5-6 to TRBJ2-7; D is unclear. Germline CDR1 is SGHDT and CDR2 is YYEEEE. Deletions cut 3 bases from V and 5 bases from J, with 12 bases between. The length of the CDR3 is 13 residues.

This rearrangement joins TRBV5-1 to TRBJ2-6; 7 nucleotides agree with TRBD1. With V trimmed by 4 bases and J by 0 bases, 13 bases remained unmatched. The germline CDR1 and CDR2 sequences are SGHRS and YFSETQ. CDR3 length: 19 amino acids. CDR3 loop: CASSRSDRESNSGANVLTF. The CDR3 DNA follows: TGCGCCAGCAGCCGATCCGACAGGGAAAGTAACTCTGGGGCCAACGTCCTGACTTTC.

There are many counts of this clone. V usage is TRBV4-1 and J usage is TRBJ1-2; the D gene is possibly TRBD1 (5 bases). Germline values: CDR1 MGHRA, CDR2 YSYEKL. V shed 1 base and J shed 2 bases, with 11 bases lying between them. This CDR3 contains 15 residues. CDR3 in amino acids: CASSQGPSGNYGYTF. The CDR3 bases are TGCGCCAGCAGCCAAGGCCCCTCAGGGAACTATGGCTACACCTTC.